These T cell receptor beta chains were read from a single sample in a study of CD4 T cells in relation to SARS-CoV-2 and coronaviruses. Which antigens these TCRs recognize remains unknown. Some clones are missing from TCRdb's copy, which holds only in-frame ones; the method was immunoSEQ multiplex PCR. The repertoire holds about 38,000 clones, about four fifths seen once, with approximately 5% in the top ten. Sequencing input: naive CD4+ T cells from PBMCs, cultured in vitro. The receptors shown here come from an adult with COVID-19. The conserved cysteine and the conserved F or W are not part of the CDR3 here.

TRBV29-1 10 SVEKTPDTQY
TRBV2 12 ASTPGGGNQPQH
TRBV27 13 ASSLTRGVTDTQY
TRBV18 14 ASSPLTSGSHNEQF
TRBV3-1/TRBV3-2 11 ASGLAGVNEQF
TRBV30 16 AWSVQPGRGGINYGYT
TRBV28 11 ASTGSLGNTIY
TRBV5-1 12 ASSGTGAGETQY
TRBV4-3 15 ASSQEGGGLVFYEQY
TRBV15 14 ATSRGGGNRGGEQY
TRBV28 12 ASSFALSGNTIY
TRBV27 16 ASSLPTSGRSGANVLT
TRBV2 11 ASGSLSYNEQF
TRBV2 13 ASSRGTSGEYTQY
TRBV11-2 11 ASSLVQQETQY
TRBV27 14 ASSLKPGTGFQPQH
TRBV29-1 10 SVRTGDYGYT
TRBV5-1 13 ASSFRTSGSWEQY
TRBV9 12 ASTEGQYNYGYT
TRBV28 13 ASSLSLAGGPEQY
TRBV28 10 ASTILKGEAF
TRBV30 11 AWSPRIEETQY
TRBV6-6 12 ASSPTSIQYEQY
TRBV28 12 ASSLGLAGYEQY
TRBV28 14 ASSPGSFSSYNEQF
TRBV7-2 12 ASSPAGARETQY
TRBV30 12 AWSKGQMNSPLH
TRBV5-1 12 ASSLGGPPETQY
TRBV3-1/TRBV3-2 15 ASSQDFGRGGNSPLH
TRBV30 13 AWSVQTEPNYGYT